This TCR beta chain was observed in a study of cytomegalovirus exposure and HLA in healthy donors. This clone appeared once. The V gene end was trimmed by 0 bases and the J gene end by 0 bases; junction bases not matched to a gene: 7. This CDR3 has 19 amino acids. From germline, CDR1 is GTSNPN and CDR2 SVGIG (reference sequence). PCR used 60 Vbeta primers and 13 Jbeta primers. Clones were read by immunoSEQ multiplex PCR, and TCRdb kept only the in-frame ones, dropping some. The table has roughly 260,000 clones, just under 85% seen once. The sequenced sample consisted of PBMCs. This clonotype was obtained from a woman in her thirties or forties in good health and CMV-seropositive. The chain links TRBV30 to TRBJ2-5; 16 positions match TRBD2. The CDR3 protein is CAWSVSGTSGRAYQETQYF. CDR3 nucleotide sequence: TGTGCCTGGAGTGTATCCGGGACTAGCGGGAGGGCATACCAAGAGACCCAGTACTTC.